The rows below give T cell receptor beta chains drawn from one sample of a study of OX40 agonist ivuxolimab in advanced cancers. Repertoires were generated with immunoSEQ multiplex PCR, while TCRdb's copy carries only in-frame clones and drops some. The sample lists 50,000 to 60,000 clones, over 80% occurring once. The source material was CD4+ or CD8+ T cells sorted from blood, sampled in a trial of the OX40 agonist ivuxolimab. The receptors were gathered from an adult with an advanced solid tumor such as melanoma, head and neck, liver or kidney cancer. CDR3s include the opening cysteine and the closing phenylalanine or tryptophan. D genes are given only for firm matches. Clone size is not always given. Where it is, it says once, few, many or a class for expanded clones.

V gene	J gene	clone size	D gene	CDR3 protein	CDR3 DNA
TRBV7-8	TRBJ1-5	.	TRBD1	CASTRTGVGQPQHF	TGTGCCAGCACGAGGACAGGGGTGGGCCAGCCCCAGCATTTT
TRBV5-8	TRBJ1-5	.	.	CASSLSGFSNQPQHF	TGTGCCAGCAGCTTGTCAGGGTTTAGCAATCAGCCCCAGCATTTT
TRBV4-1	TRBJ2-7	.	.	CASSRLNSGDSSYEQYF	TGCGCCAGCAGCCGCCTAAATAGCGGGGACAGCTCCTACGAGCAGTACTTC
TRBV27	TRBJ1-3	.	.	CASSLTSSGNTIYF	TGTGCCAGCAGTCTTACAAGCTCTGGAAACACCATATATTTT
TRBV13	TRBJ2-7	.	.	CASSLGLDEQYF	TGTGCCAGCAGCTTAGGCTTGGACGAGCAGTACTTC
TRBV21-1	TRBJ2-1	.	.	CASSNGRGSYNEQFF	TGTGCCAGCAGCAACGGGCGGGGCTCCTACAATGAGCAGTTCTTC
TRBV27	TRBJ2-7	medium-sized	.	CASSRTFPYEQYF	TGTGCCAGCAGTAGGACGTTCCCCTACGAGCAGTACTTC
TRBV2	TRBJ2-6	.	.	CASRQGSGANVLTF	TGTGCCAGCAGGCAGGGTTCTGGGGCCAACGTCCTGACTTTC
TRBV5-1	TRBJ2-5	.	.	CASSLPPRGDYQETQYF	TGCGCCAGCAGCCTACCGCCTAGGGGGGATTACCAAGAGACCCAGTACTTC
TRBV7-6	TRBJ1-1	.	.	CASSLGGFDTEAFF	TGTGCCAGCAGCTTAGGAGGGTTTGACACTGAAGCTTTCTTT
TRBV6-1	TRBJ1-2	.	TRBD1	CASSDLGQAAGFNGYTF	TGTGCCAGCAGTGACCTTGGACAGGCGGCAGGATTTAATGGCTACACCTTC
TRBV5-4	TRBJ2-7	.	.	CASSLSTSRSSYEQYF	TGTGCCAGCAGCTTGTCGACTAGTCGCTCCTCCTACGAGCAGTACTTC
TRBV19	TRBJ2-5	.	TRBD2	CASSLAGAPVETQYF	TGTGCCAGTAGTCTAGCGGGAGCGCCGGTGGAGACCCAGTACTTC
TRBV9	TRBJ2-1	.	.	CASSYRLAGAQGSMNEQFF	TGTGCCAGCAGCTACCGCCTCGCAGGGGCGCAGGGGAGCATGAATGAGCAGTTCTTC
TRBV4-2	TRBJ2-7	.	TRBD2	CASSQGNSGVDEQYF	TGTGCCAGCAGCCAAGGAAATAGCGGGGTCGACGAGCAGTACTTC
TRBV30	TRBJ2-5	.	TRBD1	CAWSLGTAQETQYF	TGTGCCTGGAGTTTAGGGACAGCCCAAGAGACCCAGTACTTC
TRBV5-5	TRBJ2-3	.	.	CASSSGTSSTDTQYF	TGTGCCAGCAGCTCGGGAACCTCTAGCACAGATACGCAGTATTTT
TRBV20-1	TRBJ2-5	.	.	CSARGETQYF	TGCAGTGCTAGAGGGGAGACCCAGTACTTC
TRBV29-1	TRBJ2-7	.	.	CSVVSSGREQYF	TGCAGCGTTGTGTCCTCCGGCCGCGAGCAGTACTTC
TRBV27	TRBJ1-2	.	TRBD1	CASSPGQGGLYGYTF	TGTGCCAGCAGTCCCGGACAGGGTGGTCTCTATGGCTACACCTTC
TRBV2	TRBJ2-2	.	.	CAGGPITGELFF	TGTGCCGGGGGGCCAATCACCGGGGAGCTGTTTTTT
TRBV7-9	TRBJ2-3	.	.	CASSLGEGTDTQYF	TGTGCCAGCAGCTTAGGGGAAGGCACAGATACGCAGTATTTT
TRBV27	TRBJ1-1	.	.	CASTGGMNTEAFF	TGTGCCAGCACAGGAGGGATGAACACTGAAGCTTTCTTT
TRBV2	TRBJ2-3	.	TRBD1	CASSARQGSMTDTQYF	TGTGCCAGCAGCGCCAGACAGGGGTCAATGACAGATACGCAGTATTTT
TRBV12-1	TRBJ2-2	.	.	CASSSGQGVPGELFF	TGTGCCAGCAGCTCGGGACAGGGAGTACCCGGGGAGCTGTTTTTT
TRBV28	TRBJ2-3	.	.	CASKKLSGADTQYF	TGTGCCAGCAAGAAACTATCGGGGGCAGATACGCAGTATTTT
TRBV19	TRBJ1-2	.	TRBD1	CASVMGQGLANYGYTF	TGTGCCAGTGTGATGGGACAGGGGTTAGCTAACTATGGCTACACCTTC
TRBV7-9	TRBJ1-3	.	.	CASSPGASDTIYF	TGTGCCAGCAGCCCCGGTGCGTCGGACACCATATATTTT
TRBV7-3	TRBJ2-2	.	TRBD2	CASSLRGAGGNTGELFF	TGTGCCAGCAGCTTACGGGGCGCGGGAGGGAACACCGGGGAGCTGTTTTTT
TRBV9	TRBJ2-2	.	TRBD2	CASRSGRGTGELFF	TGTGCCAGCAGGAGCGGGAGGGGGACCGGGGAGCTGTTTTTT
TRBV27	TRBJ2-3	.	.	CASSLAGSVRTQYF	TGTGCCAGCAGTTTGGCGGGCAGTGTTCGTACGCAGTATTTT
TRBV2	TRBJ1-5	few	TRBD1	CASSLDRVNQPQHF	TGTGCCAGCAGCTTAGACAGGGTCAATCAGCCCCAGCATTTT
TRBV23-1	TRBJ2-7	.	TRBD2	CASSQWISLAGGPEKEQYF	TGCGCCAGCAGTCAATGGATTAGCCTAGCGGGAGGGCCGGAAAAAGAGCAGTACTTC
TRBV6-5	TRBJ1-2	.	TRBD1	CASGTGQNYGYTF	TGTGCCAGCGGGACAGGGCAAAACTATGGCTACACCTTC
TRBV6-5	TRBJ1-1	.	.	CASSALGGTEAFF	TGTGCCAGCAGTGCACTAGGGGGCACTGAAGCTTTCTTT
TRBV2	TRBJ1-5	.	.	CASRRTENQPQHF	TGTGCCAGCAGGAGGACAGAGAATCAGCCCCAGCATTTT
TRBV10-3	TRBJ2-5	.	TRBD1	CAISDGTAKETQYF	TGTGCCATCAGTGACGGGACAGCAAAAGAGACCCAGTACTTC
TRBV25-1	TRBJ2-1	.	TRBD2	CASSEASGGINEQFF	TGTGCCAGCAGTGAGGCCTCGGGAGGCATCAATGAGCAGTTCTTC
TRBV7-9	TRBJ2-3	.	TRBD1	CASSLRAGTGAQYF	TGTGCCAGCAGCTTAAGGGCCGGGACAGGGGCGCAGTATTTT
TRBV5-5	TRBJ2-1	.	.	CASSMYADEQFF	TGTGCCAGCAGCATGTACGCAGATGAGCAGTTCTTC
TRBV7-2	TRBJ1-5	.	.	CASSRRNQPQHF	TGTGCCAGCAGCCGGAGGAATCAGCCCCAGCATTTT